These 20 T cell receptor beta chains came from one sample sequenced in a study of blood T cell repertoires in COVID-19. The method was immunoSEQ multiplex PCR; TCRdb's version includes in-frame clones alone and lacks a portion of them. The sample holds about 260,000 clones, roughly 90% seen once. Sample: peripheral blood. The receptors originated from a man under 40 with active or convalescent COVID-19.

The rearrangement joins TRBV27 to TRBJ1-2; D gene uncertain. In germline, CDR1 is MNHEY, CDR2 SMNVEV (reference sequence). Trimming took 2 bases from V and 3 from J, leaving 7 bases between them. The CDR3 runs 13 residues. The CDR3 coding sequence is TGTGCCAGCAGTTTAGGTTCAGACTATGGCTACACCTTC. Residues: CASSLGSDYGYTF.

The V call is TRBV10-2, the J call TRBJ1-1; 8 nucleotides line up with TRBD1. Germline V gene data show CDR1 as WSHSY and CDR2 as SAAADI. The junction had 5 bases not matched to a gene; V was cut back by 4 bases and J by 1 base. CDR3 size: 15 residues. For the CDR3, the DNA is TGCGCCAGCAGTGTGGCCGGGACAGGGAACACTGAAGCTTTCTTT. This sequence encodes CASSVAGTGNTEAFF.

This chain uses TRBV9 with TRBJ1-3; D remains unclear. Germline loops: CDR1 SGDLS, CDR2 YYNGEE. The CDR3 extends over 14 amino acids. V was cut by 4 bases and J by 2 bases, with 10 bases left in between. The CDR3 spells CASSPDSAGNTIYF. DNA of the CDR3: TGTGCCAGCAGCCCCGATTCGGCTGGAAACACCATATATTTT. The full variable domain, rest sourced from reference TRBV9 and TRBJ1-3, is DSGVTQTPKHLITATGQRVTLRCSPRSGDLSVYWYQQSLDQGLQFLIQYYNGEERAKGNILERFSAQQFPDLHSELNLSSLELGDSALYFCASSPDSAGNTIYFGEGSWLTVV.

The rearrangement uses TRBV10-1 and TRBJ1-6; a weak D match, TRBD1 (6 bases). Deletions cut 0 bases from V and 4 bases from J, with 19 bases between. Germline V gene data show CDR1 as WNHNN and CDR2 as SYGVQD (reference sequence). The CDR3 is 19 residues long. The chain's CDR3 is CASSESIVSGGQYNSPLHF. CDR3 nucleotides: TGCGCCAGCAGTGAGTCGATAGTGTCGGGGGGACAATATAATTCACCCCTCCACTTT.

This chain uses TRBV19 with TRBJ2-1; weak D call: TRBD2 (7 bases). Deletions cut 3 bases from V and 6 bases from J, with 18 bases between. The CDR3 has 16 amino acids. Germline V gene sequence: CDR1 LNHDA, CDR2 SQIVND (reference sequence). In nucleotides, the CDR3 is TGTGCCAGTAGTATGATGGGGGGGACAAGATCCAATGAGCAGTTCTTC. The encoded protein is CASSMMGGTRSNEQFF.

The chain is built from TRBV7-2 and TRBJ2-2; 9 bases are shared with TRBD2. J lost 7 bases, V lost 0 bases, and 6 bases had no gene match. Germline CDR1 is SGHTA and CDR2 is FQGNSA. The length of the CDR3 is 16 residues. CDR3 sequence (DNA): TGTGCCAGCAGCTTAGCGCGGGGGGGTTACAGCGGGGAGCTGTTTTTT. Translation: CASSLARGGYSGELFF. Together with reference TRBV7-2 and TRBJ2-2, the CDR3 gives the full variable domain: GAGVSQSPSNKVTEKGKDVELRCDPISGHTALYWYRQSLGQGLEFLIYFQGNSAPDKSGLPSDRFSAERTGGSVSTLTIQRTQQEDSAVYLCASSLARGGYSGELFFGEGSRLTVL.

The V call is TRBV6-5, the J call TRBJ2-3; 7 bases line up with TRBD2. Per germline, CDR1 MNHEY and CDR2 SVGAGI. J lost 3 bases, V lost 6 bases, and 9 bases had no gene match. This CDR3 is 15 amino acids long. CDR3 sequence reads: CASRNGGYVTDTQYF. CDR3 DNA: TGTGCCAGCAGGAACGGGGGGTACGTTACAGATACGCAGTATTTT.

Turning to this clone: At one boundary the junction diverges from the germline segment, which might be a read error. The gene calls are TRBV27 and TRBJ2-1, with 7 positions matching TRBD2. The CDR3 is made up of 15 amino acids. In germline, CDR1 is MNHEY, CDR2 SMNVEV (reference sequence). CDR3 protein: CASSLYASGPNEQFF. CDR3 in DNA: TGTGCCAGCAGCTTATATGCTAGCGGACCAAATGAGCAGTTCTTC.

This rearrangement joins TRBV5-3 to TRBJ1-4; tentatively, D is TRBD1 (6 bases). TRBV5-3 is flagged as an ORF with uncertain function. V was pared by 4 bases and J by 6 bases, with 19 bases between. CDR3 length equals 16 residues. The CDR3 loop reads CARSPQQGGVDEKLFF. The CDR3 coding sequence is TGTGCCAGAAGCCCCCAACAGGGTGGGGTCGATGAAAAACTGTTTTTT.

The rearrangement joins TRBV27 to TRBJ2-3; tentative D call: TRBD2 (6 bases). Germline CDR1 and CDR2: MNHEY and SMNVEV (reference sequence). V was cut by 2 bases and J by 4 bases, with 16 bases left in between. The CDR3 has 16 amino acids. The CDR3 DNA sequence: TGTGCCAGCAGTTTACGGAGGGTTCTCGACCCAGATACGCAGTATTTT. This sequence encodes CASSLRRVLDPDTQYF.

Turning to this clone: Other DNA sequences in the same sample also yield this CDR3. The J gene is TRBJ1-1, the V gene TRBV5-1; possible D gene TRBD1, 5 bases. CDR3 length: 14 amino acids. V was pared by 0 bases and J by 1 base, with 7 bases between. Germline-derived CDR1 and CDR2 are SGHRS and YFSETQ. The CDR3 DNA reads TGCGCCAGCAGCTTGGCTCAGGGGAACACTGAAGCTTTCTTT. Translation: CASSLAQGNTEAFF.

This clone has more than one count but fewer than ten. This chain uses TRBV5-1 with TRBJ2-2, with TRBD1 matching over 10 bases. The trim removed 0 bases at V and 6 bases at J, leaving 5 bases unmatched. Germline CDR1 is SGHRS and CDR2 is YFSETQ. This CDR3 has 16 residues. The CDR3 DNA reads as TGCGCCAGCAGCTTGGGACAGGGGGCGGCCTCCGGGGAGCTGTTTTTT. This translates into CASSLGQGAASGELFF.

The chain is built from TRBV19 and TRBJ1-6; TRBD1 agrees at 7 bases. CDR3 size: 14 residues. Per the germline V gene, CDR1 is LNHDA and CDR2 is SQIVND (reference sequence). Trimming cost V 4 bases and J 10 bases; bases outside gene matches: 7. In DNA, the CDR3 is TGTGCCAGTAGTACAGGACAGGAAGGGTCACCCCTCCACTTT. This gives the protein CASSTGQEGSPLHF.

The chain joins TRBV6-6 to TRBJ2-3; no clear D gene. CDR1 MNHNY and CDR2 SVGAGI come from the germline V gene (reference sequence). CDR3 length: 12 residues. The V and J ends lost 6 bases and 0 bases respectively, with 4 bases between them. In DNA, the CDR3 is TGTGCCAGCAGACACAGCACAGATACGCAGTATTTT. It yields the protein CASRHSTDTQYF.

DNA of the CDR3: TGCGCCAGCAGCCACTACACCCCGGGAGGAATGAACACTGAAGCTTTCTTT. Its protein product is CASSHYTPGGMNTEAFF. This chain links TRBV4-1 with TRBJ1-1; D is ambiguous. The V gene lost 3 bases and the J gene lost 0 bases, with 17 bases spanning the gap. CDR1 and CDR2 from the germline V gene are MGHRA and YSYEKL. The CDR3 extends over 17 amino acids.

For the CDR3, the DNA is TGTGCCAGCGGCTGGGACAGGGGATACGGTGGGGCCAACGTCCTGACTTTC. Its translation: CASGWDRGYGGANVLTF. The gene calls are TRBV3-1 (or the pseudogene TRBV3-2) and TRBJ2-6; 10 positions agree with TRBD1. The V and J ends lost 8 bases and 3 bases, in that order; junction bases with no gene match: 10. The germline V gene encodes CDR1 LGHDT and CDR2 YNNKEL (reference sequence). CDR3 length: 17 amino acids.

This chain connects TRBV14 to TRBJ2-7; TRBD2 aligns across 8 bases. The CDR3 spans 15 residues. Losses at the gene ends were 4 bases for V and 1 base for J; bases not matched to a gene: 6. Germline lookup yields CDR1 SGHDN and CDR2 FVKESK. In DNA, the CDR3 is TGTGCCAGCAGCCGCCGACTAGCGTTTTCCTACGAGCAGTACTTC. It is translated as CASSRRLAFSYEQYF. Together with reference TRBV14 and TRBJ2-7, the CDR3 gives the full variable domain: EAGVTQFPSHSVIEKGQTVTLRCDPISGHDNLYWYRRVMGKEIKFLLHFVKESKQDESGMPNNRFLAERTGGTYSTLKVQPAELEDSGVYFCASSRRLAFSYEQYFGPGTRLTVT.

V is TRBV4-1 and J is TRBJ2-3; weak D call: TRBD2 (6 bases). Germline assignment: CDR1 MGHRA and CDR2 YSYEKL. The CDR3 consists of 17 residues. With 1 base removed from V and 2 bases from J, the gap between germline ends came to 16 bases. CDR3 DNA: TGCGCCAGCAGCCAAGGTGTGGCAGGGAGGCCCACAGATACGCAGTATTTT. Translating gives CASSQGVAGRPTDTQYF.

The rearrangement uses TRBV18 and TRBJ1-1; D is unresolved. Germline V gene data show CDR1 as KGHSH and CDR2 as LQKENI. The germline V and J ends were trimmed by 4 bases and 0 bases, with 12 bases remaining between them. This CDR3 is 15 amino acids long. The CDR3 DNA sequence: TGTGCCAGCTCACGAGGACTGACCATGAACACTGAAGCTTTCTTT. Amino acids: CASSRGLTMNTEAFF. Filled out from reference TRBV18 and TRBJ1-1, the complete variable domain reads NAGVMQNPRHLVRRRGQEARLRCSPMKGHSHVYWYRQLPEEGLKFMVYLQKENIIDESGMPKERFSAEFPKEGPSILRIQQVVRGDSAAYFCASSRGLTMNTEAFFGQGTRLTVV.

This chain joins TRBV29-1 and TRBJ1-2; D gene uncertain. This CDR3 contains 12 residues. V shed 3 bases and J shed 1 base, with 6 bases lying between them. Germline CDR1 is SQVTM and CDR2 is ANQGSEA. The CDR3 sequence: CSVDRFNYGYTF. The CDR3 nucleotides are TGCAGCGTTGACAGATTTAACTATGGCTACACCTTC.